A selection of T cell receptor beta chains follows, all from one sample in a study of blood T cell repertoires in COVID-19. TCRdb's copy holds only in-frame clones and misses some; the assay was immunoSEQ multiplex PCR. Seen here are around 24,000 clones, around 90% observed once, and the top ten hold about 25%. Sequencing was carried out using peripheral blood. These receptors were obtained from a man between 65 and 80 years old with COVID-19, enrolled during active disease. The CDR3 runs from the conserved cysteine through the conserved F or W. A D gene is named only where the DNA matches it firmly. Clone size is shown for a subset of rows, as once, few, many or a class of expanded clone.

TRBD2	few	TRBV7-6	TRBJ2-7	TGTGCCAGCAGCTTAGTCGGCGGCGGGGGTACCTACGAGCAGTACTTC	CASSLVGGGGTYEQYF
TRBD1	few	TRBV28	TRBJ2-2	TGTGCCAGCATTCCGGGACAGGGATTCCCCGGGGAGCTGTTTTTT	CASIPGQGFPGELFF
-	-	TRBV5-4	TRBJ1-5	TGTGCCAGCAGCTTGGGGGCCAATCAGCCCCAGCATTTT	CASSLGANQPQHF
TRBD1	-	TRBV5-1	TRBJ1-2	TGCGCCAGCAGCCCTAAGCTGGGACAGGGGCTCGACCACTATGGCTACACCTTC	CASSPKLGQGLDHYGYTF
TRBD2	-	TRBV7-9	TRBJ2-7	TGTGCCAGCAGCCCTAAAACTTCCGGGACTAGCGGGAGGGGGTACGAGCAGTACTTC	CASSPKTSGTSGRGYEQYF
-	-	TRBV19	TRBJ2-1	TGTGCCAGTAGTATAGGCCCCGGGGGGCAGATCTTTAATGAGCAGTTCTTC	CASSIGPGGQIFNEQFF
-	-	TRBV7-8	TRBJ1-4	TGTGCCAGCAGCCCATTTTCACAGGGCGAAAAACTGTTTTTT	CASSPFSQGEKLFF
TRBD2	few	TRBV11-3	TRBJ2-2	TGTGCCAGCAGCTCTTCAAGCGGGAGGCTGGGCGGGGAGCTGTTTTTT	CASSSSSGRLGGELFF
TRBD1	-	TRBV6-1	TRBJ1-1	TGTGCCAGCAGTGATGTGACAGGGTCCTCTGAAGCTTTCTTT	CASSDVTGSSEAFF
-	-	TRBV21-1	TRBJ2-1	TGTGCCAGCAGCATAACCGGGACAGGGGGGCCCTACAATGAGCAGTTCTTC	CASSITGTGGPYNEQFF
-	-	TRBV19	TRBJ2-5	TGTGCCAGTAGTATCGTACAGGACCAAGAGACCCAGTACTTC	CASSIVQDQETQYF
-	-	TRBV7-9	TRBJ1-4	TGTGCCAGCAGCTTGAGGGTGACAACTAATGAAAAACTGTTTTTT	CASSLRVTTNEKLFF
TRBD2	-	TRBV24-1	TRBJ2-1	TGTGCCACCAGTGATTGGAGTAGCGGGGGGCCCAATGAGCAGTTCTTC	CATSDWSSGGPNEQFF
-	few	TRBV4-1	TRBJ2-2	TGCGCCAGCAGCCATATCGGGAGCACCGGGGAGCTGTTTTTT	CASSHIGSTGELFF
-	-	TRBV3-1/TRBV3-2	TRBJ1-1	TGTGCCAGCAGCCACGGCGAGGTCGGGGGGACTGAAGCTTTCTTT	CASSHGEVGGTEAFF
-	-	TRBV7-9	TRBJ2-5	TGTGCCAGCAGCTCTAACGATGGGGACATAGAAGAGACCCAGTACTTC	CASSSNDGDIEETQYF
-	-	TRBV2	TRBJ1-6	TGTGCCAGCAGTACGCGGGACTCCTATAATTCACCCCTCCACTTT	CASSTRDSYNSPLHF
TRBD2	-	TRBV7-9	TRBJ2-3	TGTGCCAGCAGCTTAGTAGCGGGGTTAGATACGCAGTATTTT	CASSLVAGLDTQYF
TRBD1	few	TRBV10-1	TRBJ2-2	TGCGACAGTGGGATAGGGGGCAACACCGGGGAGCTGTTTTTT	CDSGIGGNTGELFF
-	-	TRBV6-6	TRBJ1-3	TGTGCCAGCAGTTACAACGGGGAGAGCTCTGGAAACACCATATATTTT	CASSYNGESSGNTIYF
-	-	TRBV24-1	TRBJ2-5	TGTGCCACCAGTGATGCAGGATTAGGAGAGACCCAGTACTTC	CATSDAGLGETQYF
-	-	TRBV5-4	TRBJ2-2	TGTGCCAGCAGCTTGGATTTCCGAGGCAGTACCGGGGAGCTGTTTTTT	CASSLDFRGSTGELFF
-	-	TRBV21-1	TRBJ1-5	TGTGCCACAACAGGGGGGCCCCAGCATTTT	CATTGGPQHF
TRBD2	-	TRBV6-5	TRBJ2-1	TGTGCCAGCAGTTACCCCGTAGGAGCGGGGAACAATGAGCAGTTCTTC	CASSYPVGAGNNEQFF
-	once	TRBV5-4	TRBJ2-3	TGTGCCAGCAGCCGACAGCTCACAGATACGCAGTATTTT	CASSRQLTDTQYF
-	-	TRBV29-1	TRBJ2-2	TGCAGCGTTGATGAGACAGAGAACACCGGGGAGCTGTTTTTT	CSVDETENTGELFF
TRBD1	once	TRBV5-4	TRBJ2-7	TGTGCCAGCAGCTTGGGCGGGACAGGGAACGAGCAGTACTTC	CASSLGGTGNEQYF
-	-	TRBV5-4	TRBJ2-7	TGTGCCAGCAGCTTGGGGGCCTCCTACGAGCAGTACTTC	CASSLGASYEQYF
TRBD2	-	TRBV30	TRBJ2-7	TGTGCCTGGAGTGTAGGGAGGACTAGCGGGTACTCCTACGAGCAGTACTTC	CAWSVGRTSGYSYEQYF